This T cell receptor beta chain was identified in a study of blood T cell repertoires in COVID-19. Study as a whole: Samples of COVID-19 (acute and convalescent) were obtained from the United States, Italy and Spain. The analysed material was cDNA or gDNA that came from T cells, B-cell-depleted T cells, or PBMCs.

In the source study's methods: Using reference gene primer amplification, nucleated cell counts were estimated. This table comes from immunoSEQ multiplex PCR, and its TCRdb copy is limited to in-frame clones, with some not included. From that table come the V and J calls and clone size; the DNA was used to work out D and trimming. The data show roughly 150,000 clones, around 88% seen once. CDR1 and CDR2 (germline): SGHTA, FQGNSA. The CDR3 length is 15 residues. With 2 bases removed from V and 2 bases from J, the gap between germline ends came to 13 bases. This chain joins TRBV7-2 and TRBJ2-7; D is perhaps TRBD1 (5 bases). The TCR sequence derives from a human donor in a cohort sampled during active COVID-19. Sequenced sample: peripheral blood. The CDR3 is CASSLRQGTPYEQYF. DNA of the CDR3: TGTGCCAGCAGCTTAAGGCAGGGAACCCCCTACGAGCAGTACTTC.